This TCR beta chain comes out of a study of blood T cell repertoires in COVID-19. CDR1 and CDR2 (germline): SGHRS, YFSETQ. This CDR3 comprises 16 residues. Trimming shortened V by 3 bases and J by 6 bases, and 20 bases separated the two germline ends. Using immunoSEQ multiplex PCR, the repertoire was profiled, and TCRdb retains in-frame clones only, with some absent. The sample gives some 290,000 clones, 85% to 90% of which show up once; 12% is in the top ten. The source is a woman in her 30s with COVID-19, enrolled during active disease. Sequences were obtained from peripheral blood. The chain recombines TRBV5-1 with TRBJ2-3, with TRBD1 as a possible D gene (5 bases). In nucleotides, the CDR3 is TGCGCCAGCAGCTCGACGGGTCCAGGTGGGGCGGATACGCAGTATTTT. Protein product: CASSSTGPGGADTQYF.